What follows are 17 T cell receptor beta chains derived from one specimen sequenced in a study of blood T cell repertoires in COVID-19. Libraries were prepared by immunoSEQ multiplex PCR; TCRdb keeps only in-frame clonotypes and omits some of them. Here the sample spans about 250,000 clones, about 90% being singletons. The material sequenced was PBMCs or T cells enriched from blood (not recorded which). These receptors came from a woman in her thirties or forties who had been exposed to COVID-19.

The chain employs TRBV19 and TRBJ1-2; possible D gene TRBD1, 6 bases. Germline V gene lookup returns CDR1 LNHDA and CDR2 SQIVND (reference sequence). The CDR3 is 14 amino acids. V was shortened by 3 bases and J by 4 bases, with 12 bases between the two germline ends. In DNA, the CDR3 is TGTGCCAGTAGTATCCGGACAGAAGGCTATGGCTACACCTTC. Its translation is CASSIRTEGYGYTF.

The chain has TRBV12-3 or TRBV12-4 and TRBJ2-1; weak D call: TRBD2 (5 bases). This CDR3 region has 12 residues. V was trimmed by 8 bases and J by 7 bases, leaving 12 bases between them. CDR3 sequence: CASSIGRNEQFF. The CDR3 DNA reads as TGTGCCAGCTCGATAGGGAGAAATGAGCAGTTCTTC.

The chain joins TRBV7-9 to TRBJ1-2, with D possibly matching TRBD1 (6 bases). The germline V gene encodes CDR1 SEHNR and CDR2 FQNEAQ (reference sequence). The V gene lost 4 bases and the J gene lost 2 bases, with 11 bases spanning the gap. There are 14 residues in the CDR3. CDR3 in amino acids: CASSSGTTNYGYTF. CDR3 nucleotides: TGTGCCAGCAGCTCCGGGACAACAAACTATGGCTACACCTTC.

This chain joins TRBV5-1 and TRBJ1-2, with TRBD1 matching over 7 bases. J gave up 6 bases and V 1 base, and 15 bases lay outside the gene matches. This CDR3 is built from 17 residues. Germline CDR1 reads SGHRS; CDR2 reads YFSETQ. CDR3 coding DNA: TGCGCCAGCAGCTTGTCCCCTGATCGGTCGACAGGGCATGGCTACACCTTC. Protein product: CASSLSPDRSTGHGYTF. Full variable domain (outside the CDR3, taken from reference TRBV5-1 and TRBJ1-2): KAGVTQTPRYLIKTRGQQVTLSCSPISGHRSVSWYQQTPGQGLQFLFEYFSETQRNKGNFPGRFSGRQFSNSRSEMNVSTLELGDSALYLCASSLSPDRSTGHGYTFGSGTRLTVV.

This sequence joins TRBV30 and TRBJ1-5; weak D call: TRBD1 (6 bases). The CDR3 is 15 residues long. The germline V gene has CDR1 GTSNPN and CDR2 SVGIG (reference sequence). V shed 1 base and J shed 3 bases, with 13 bases lying between them. The CDR3 coding sequence is TGTGCCTGGAGTGGGATAGGGGGTATCAATCAGCCCCAGCATTTT. Its protein product is CAWSGIGGINQPQHF.

The chain's CDR3 is CASSHVQQSNTGELFF. The CDR3 region has the DNA TGTGCCAGCAGCCATGTCCAACAGTCGAACACCGGGGAGCTGTTTTTT. The chain couples TRBV4-2 to TRBJ2-2; D ambiguous. Germline V gives CDR1 LGHNA, CDR2 YNFKEQ. The CDR3 extends over 16 amino acids. V was shortened by 3 bases and J by 0 bases, with 11 bases between the two germline ends.

The CDR3 reads CASSPVNTGELFF. In DNA form, the CDR3 reads TGTGCCAGCAGCCCCGTTAACACCGGGGAGCTGTTTTTT. The V call is TRBV7-3, the J call TRBJ2-2; D is ambiguous. V lost 5 bases and J 2 bases, leaving 6 bases between the germline ends. The CDR3 sequence is 13 residues long. From germline, CDR1 is SGHTA and CDR2 FQGTGA.

The chain carries TRBV28 and TRBJ2-3, with D unresolved. Trimming took 5 bases from V and 2 from J, leaving 5 bases between them. Germline V CDR1 and CDR2: MDHEN, SYDVKM. The CDR3 contains 12 residues. In nucleotides, the CDR3 is TGTGCCAGCAGTACTTACACAGATACGCAGTATTTT. Encoded protein: CASSTYTDTQYF.

This clone was seen once. The chain has TRBV5-1 and TRBJ2-5; 7 nucleotides match TRBD2. CDR1 SGHRS and CDR2 YFSETQ come from the germline V gene. Trimming at V came to 0 bases and at J to 4 bases, leaving 6 bases not matched to a gene. The CDR3 is 15 amino acids. The CDR3 DNA reads TGCGCCAGCAGCTTGGCCGGGCCTAGCGGAGAGACCCAGTACTTC. This translates into CASSLAGPSGETQYF.

This clone was seen more than once but under ten times. Other nucleotide sequences from this sample produce the same CDR3. V usage is TRBV30 and J usage is TRBJ1-2, with D possibly TRBD1 on 5 matching bases. Germline V CDR1 and CDR2: GTSNPN, SVGIG (reference sequence). Trimming cost V 4 bases and J 4 bases, with 10 bases left between them. This CDR3 region has 12 residues. The CDR3 loop reads CAWNRGSYGYTF. CDR3 DNA sequence: TGTGCCTGGAATCGGGGGTCCTATGGCTACACCTTC.

The rearrangement links TRBV2 to TRBJ1-5; D may be TRBD1 (5 bases). CDR1 is SNHLY and CDR2 is FYNNEI in the germline V gene. Trimming removed 7 bases from V and 2 bases from J, with 9 bases in between. The length of the CDR3 is 13 residues. CDR3 region: CASTGGGNQPQHF. CDR3 DNA sequence: TGTGCCAGCACCGGGGGGGGCAATCAGCCCCAGCATTTT.

The chain uses TRBV5-5 and TRBJ1-1; no reliable D call. This CDR3 region has 15 residues. V was cut by 2 bases and J by 0 bases, with 11 bases left in between. The germline gives CDR1 SGHKS, CDR2 YYEKEE (reference sequence). The CDR3 here is CASSLGSGMNTEAFF. The CDR3 DNA is TGTGCCAGCAGCTTAGGTTCAGGCATGAACACTGAAGCTTTCTTT.

This chain uses TRBV18 with TRBJ1-4; D remains ambiguous. The CDR3 sequence is 14 residues long. Per the germline V gene, CDR1 is KGHSH and CDR2 is LQKENI. The V and J ends lost 1 base and 8 bases respectively, with 11 bases between them. In DNA, the CDR3 is TGTGCCAGCTCACCACAAAAGTCAGGAGAAAAACTGTTTTTT. It encodes CASSPQKSGEKLFF. Looking up the rest from reference TRBV18 and TRBJ1-4 gives the full variable domain: NAGVMQNPRHLVRRRGQEARLRCSPMKGHSHVYWYRQLPEEGLKFMVYLQKENIIDESGMPKERFSAEFPKEGPSILRIQQVVRGDSAAYFCASSPQKSGEKLFFGSGTQLSVL.

This rearrangement joins TRBV6-2 or TRBV6-3 to TRBJ2-7; D possibly corresponds to TRBD1 (6 bases). The CDR3 is made up of 16 amino acids. The V gene's germline CDR1 is MNHEY and CDR2 SVGEGT. Trimming pared 2 bases from V and 0 bases from J, leaving 14 bases between. The CDR3 DNA is TGTGCCAGCAGTTACCCAACAGGGACCATCTCCTACGAGCAGTACTTC. This codes for CASSYPTGTISYEQYF.

The genes are TRBV18 and TRBJ1-4; the match to TRBD1 covers 7 bases. After removal of 1 base from V and 2 bases from J, the junction contained 4 bases not matched to a gene. CDR1 is KGHSH and CDR2 is LQKENI in the germline V gene. The CDR3 totals 16 residues. The CDR3: CASSPRQGSTNEKLFF. DNA of the CDR3: TGTGCCAGCTCACCACGACAGGGCTCGACTAATGAAAAACTGTTTTTT. Full variable domain (outside the CDR3, taken from reference TRBV18 and TRBJ1-4): NAGVMQNPRHLVRRRGQEARLRCSPMKGHSHVYWYRQLPEEGLKFMVYLQKENIIDESGMPKERFSAEFPKEGPSILRIQQVVRGDSAAYFCASSPRQGSTNEKLFFGSGTQLSVL.

As for this clone: The junction does not match germline at one end; this may be a read error. The chain uses TRBV5-1 and TRBJ2-5; possibly TRBD2 for D (6 bases). Germline V lookup: CDR1 SGHRS, CDR2 YFSETQ. The CDR3 runs to 15 residues. CDR3 sequence reads: CASRRDFFGQETQYF. The DNA of the CDR3 is TGTGCCAGCAGAAGGGACTTCTTCGGCCAAGAGACCCAGTACTTC. Supplemented by reference TRBV5-1 and TRBJ2-5, the full variable domain reads KAGVTQTPRYLIKTRGQQVTLSCSPISGHRSVSWYQQTPGQGLQFLFEYFSETQRNKGNFPGRFSGRQFSNSRSEMNVSTLELGDSALYLCASRRDFFGQETQYFGPGTRLLVL.

The sample holds one count of this clone. In DNA form, the CDR3 reads TGTGCCAGCAGTCCTTTCAGACAGGGGCAGTTCTTC. Encoded protein: CASSPFRQGQFF. This chain uses TRBV12-3 or TRBV12-4 with TRBJ2-1, with 7 nucleotides matching TRBD1. Germline trimming cut 5 bases from V and 12 bases from J; bases unmatched to any gene: 7. The CDR3 is 12 residues long.